There are a few counts of the clone carrying this T cell receptor beta chain. The data are from a study of T cells in Graves' hyperthyroidism and ophthalmopathy. V lost 0 bases and J lost 2, with 8 bases in between. The germline CDR1 and CDR2 sequences are SGDLS and YYNGEE. There are 14 residues in the CDR3. Amplification of TCR beta CDR3 regions was performed using RNA transcripts as template. The HTBI primer set drove a first-round RT-PCR of the TCR CDR3. Each CDR3 protein is one row after TCRdb ran MiXCR on the multiplex PCR reads. The table includes approximately 560,000 distinct CDR3 sequences, about half detected once.

This receptor was taken from a woman aged 18-29 years with Graves' hyperthyroidism. The chain couples TRBV9 to TRBJ2-5; D gene unclear. Sequences were obtained from peripheral blood or thyroid tissue (not recorded which). In nucleotides, the CDR3 is TGTGCCAGCAGCGTAGGTTCACTTCAAGAGACCCAGTACTTC. This translates into CASSVGSLQETQYF.